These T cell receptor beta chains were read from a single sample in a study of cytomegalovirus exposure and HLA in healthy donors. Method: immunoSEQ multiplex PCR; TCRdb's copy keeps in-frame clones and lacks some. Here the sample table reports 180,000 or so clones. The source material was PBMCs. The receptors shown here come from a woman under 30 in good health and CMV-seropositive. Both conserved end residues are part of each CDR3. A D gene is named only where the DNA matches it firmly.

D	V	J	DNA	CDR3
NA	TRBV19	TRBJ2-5	TGTGCCAGTAGTGTAGGGCGGCTAGGGGTCGCGGAGACCCAGTACTTC	CASSVGRLGVAETQYF
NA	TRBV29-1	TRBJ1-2	TGCAGCGCAGATCAGTCTAACTATGGCTACACCTTC	CSADQSNYGYTF
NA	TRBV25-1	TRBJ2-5	TGTGCCAGCAGTGAGACTAACCAAGAGACCCAGTACTTC	CASSETNQETQYF
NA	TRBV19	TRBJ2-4	TGTGCCAGTAAACAGGGTGTGGACAAAAACATTCAGTACTTC	CASKQGVDKNIQYF
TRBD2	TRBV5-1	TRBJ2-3	TGCGCCAGCAGCTTGGAACTAGCGGGGCATACGCAGTATTTT	CASSLELAGHTQYF
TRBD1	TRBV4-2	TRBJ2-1	TGTGCCAGCAGCCCAGATTTATTCAGGGGGTACAATGAGCAGTTCTTC	CASSPDLFRGYNEQFF
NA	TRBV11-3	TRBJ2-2	TGTGCCAGCAGCTTAGAGGGGGCTCACACCGGGGAGCTGTTTTTT	CASSLEGAHTGELFF
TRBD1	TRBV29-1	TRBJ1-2	TGCAGCGTTGAAGGAAGGCGGGGACAGAGTTCCTATGGCTACACCTTC	CSVEGRRGQSSYGYTF
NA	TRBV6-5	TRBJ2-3	TGTGCCAGCAGCGTTACCCTAACAGGAGGGCCGTTGTATTTT	CASSVTLTGGPLYF
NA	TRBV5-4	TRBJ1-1	TGTGCCAGCAGCTTGGATCCAACGGGGATTGAAGCTTTCTTT	CASSLDPTGIEAFF
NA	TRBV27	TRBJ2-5	TGTGCCAGCAGTTCACTGTCGGGGGAGACCCAGTACTTC	CASSSLSGETQYF
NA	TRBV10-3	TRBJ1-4	TGTGCCATCAGCCAAGGGGGTCAAAAACTGTTTTTT	CAISQGGQKLFF
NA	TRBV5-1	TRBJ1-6	TGCGCCAGCAGCTTGGTAGGTACGGGGGATAATTCACCCCTCCACTTT	CASSLVGTGDNSPLHF
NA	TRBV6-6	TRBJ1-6	TGTGCCAGCAGACTCAATTCACCCCTCCACTTT	CASRLNSPLHF
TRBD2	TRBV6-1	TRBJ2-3	TGTGCCAGCAGTTCAGGCGGGAGAAGCTGGGATACGCAGTATTTT	CASSSGGRSWDTQYF
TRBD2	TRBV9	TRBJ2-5	TGTGCCAGCAGCGTAGGGTTGGCTAGCGGGGGCGAAGGGACCCAGTACTTC	CASSVGLASGGEGTQYF
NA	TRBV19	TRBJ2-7	TGTGCCAGTAGTATGCGCAGGGGCGCGGTTTCCTACGAGCAGTACTTC	CASSMRRGAVSYEQYF
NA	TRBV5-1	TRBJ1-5	TGCGCCAGCAGCCCCAACCGGGGGGAACAGCCCCAGCATTTT	CASSPNRGEQPQHF
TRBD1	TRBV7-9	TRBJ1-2	TGTGCCAGCAGCCGACAGGGGTTTAGAGGCTACACCTTC	CASSRQGFRGYTF